Listed below are T cell receptor beta chains from one sample, sequenced in a study of neoadjuvant nivolumab and ipilimumab in lung cancer. Profiling relied on immunoSEQ multiplex PCR, and the TCRdb table lists in-frame clones only, not all of them. The sample includes approximately 30,000 clones, around 83% of them seen just once. Sequences were derived from tumor tissue, sampled after neoadjuvant nivolumab, alone or with ipilimumab, at or shortly before surgery. These receptors were collected from an adult with non-small cell lung cancer. Both conserved end residues are part of each CDR3. D genes are given only for firm matches. Only some rows state a clone size, as once, few, many or a class for expanded clones.

clone_size d_call j_call v_call cdr3_aa cdr3_nt
- TRBD1 TRBJ2-7 TRBV18 CASSRYSGTVNYEQYF TGTGCCAGCTCACGTTATTCCGGGACAGTGAACTACGAGCAGTACTTC
- - TRBJ1-1 TRBV11-3 CASSWGFGDLNTEAFF TGTGCCAGCAGCTGGGGGTTTGGGGACTTGAACACTGAAGCTTTCTTT
- - TRBJ1-2 TRBV30 CASREGGYTF TGTGCCTCCAGGGAAGGTGGCTACACCTTC
few - TRBJ2-2 TRBV14 CASSQENRRTAGELFF TGTGCCAGCAGCCAAGAGAACCGCCGTACCGCCGGGGAGCTGTTTTTT
- - TRBJ2-3 TRBV29-1 CSVAGQYTDTQYF TGCAGCGTTGCGGGTCAGTACACAGATACGCAGTATTTT
few - TRBJ1-2 TRBV5-1 CASSLEAGYGYTF TGCGCCAGCAGCTTAGAGGCAGGGTATGGCTACACCTTC
- - TRBJ1-3 TRBV7-8 CASSEQGPGNTIYF TGTGCCAGCAGCGAACAGGGCCCTGGAAACACCATATATTTT
- - TRBJ2-7 TRBV11-1 CASSVSYEQYF TGTGCCAGCAGCGTTTCCTACGAGCAGTACTTC
- - TRBJ1-5 TRBV29-1 CSVTGGNNQPQHF TGCAGCGTTACTGGGGGGAACAATCAGCCCCAGCATTTT
- - TRBJ2-7 TRBV16 CASTRDGIYEQYF TGTGCCAGCACCCGCGACGGAATCTACGAGCAGTACTTC
- - TRBJ2-1 TRBV19 CASSTHVGFNEQFF TGTGCCAGTAGTACTCACGTAGGCTTCAATGAGCAGTTCTTC